This T cell receptor beta chain is from a study of cytomegalovirus exposure and HLA in healthy donors. The CDR3 loop spans 18 amino acids. Per germline, CDR1 KGHSH and CDR2 LQKENI. The V segment lost 1 base and the J segment 0 bases; nucleotides outside the gene matches: 9. Study conclusions and caveats: By a later analysis, the bulk of CMV-associated TCR beta chains appeared HLA-restricted. The authors enumerated some 170 TCR beta chains as linked to cytomegalovirus.

60 Vbeta and 13 Jbeta primers were used in PCR. In the original analysis: Counted up in a later analysis, unique TCR beta chains came to 60 million to 95 million, with around 9.9 million shared. The assay was immunoSEQ multiplex PCR, and TCRdb's table has in-frame clones only and misses some. V, J and clone size are taken as reported in that table, and D and trimming were inferred from the DNA itself. The table lists about 130,000 clones, approximately 84% of them singletons. Note on this clone: Its matching antigen is unknown.

All the people who gave samples were healthy bone marrow donors. The receptor was isolated from a boy aged 2 to 9 in good health and CMV-seronegative. Material: PBMCs. V gene TRBV18 combines with J gene TRBJ2-1; 7 nucleotides line up with TRBD1. As DNA, the CDR3 is TGTGCCAGCTCACCACGTGCCGGACAGGACAGCTCCTACAATGAGCAGTTCTTC. Translation: CASSPRAGQDSSYNEQFF.